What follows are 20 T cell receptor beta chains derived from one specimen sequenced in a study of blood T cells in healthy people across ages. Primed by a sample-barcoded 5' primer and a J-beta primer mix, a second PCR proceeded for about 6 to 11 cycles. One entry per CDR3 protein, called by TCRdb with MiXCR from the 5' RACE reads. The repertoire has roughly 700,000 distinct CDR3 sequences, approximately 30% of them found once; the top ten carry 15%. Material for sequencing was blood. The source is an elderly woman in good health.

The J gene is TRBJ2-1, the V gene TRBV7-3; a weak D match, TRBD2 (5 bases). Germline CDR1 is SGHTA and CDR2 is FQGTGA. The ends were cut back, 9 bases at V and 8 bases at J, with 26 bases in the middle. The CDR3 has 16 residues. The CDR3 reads CASSPGTQAAKDEQFF. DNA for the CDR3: TGTGCCAGTAGCCCGGGAACCCAGGCCGCTAAGGATGAGCAGTTCTTC.

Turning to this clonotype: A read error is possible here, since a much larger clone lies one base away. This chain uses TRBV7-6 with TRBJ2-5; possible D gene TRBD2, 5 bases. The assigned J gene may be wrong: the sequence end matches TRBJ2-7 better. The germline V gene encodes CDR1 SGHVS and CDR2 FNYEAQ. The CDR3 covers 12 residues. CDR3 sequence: CASPGLKDEQYF. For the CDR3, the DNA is TGTGCCAGCCCGGGGTTAAAGGACGAGCAGTACTTC.

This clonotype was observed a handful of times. The CDR3 sequence: CASSYLAGGGTGELFF. The CDR3 DNA follows: TGTGCCAGCAGCTACTTAGCGGGGGGCGGCACCGGGGAGCTGTTTTTT. This chain uses TRBV28 with TRBJ2-2, with 10 bases aligning to TRBD2. V was clipped by 6 bases and J by 4 bases; unmatched bases: 8. From germline, CDR1 is MDHEN and CDR2 SYDVKM. The CDR3 is 16 residues long. Based on the CDR3 plus reference TRBV28 and TRBJ2-2, the full variable domain is DVKVTQSSRYLVKRTGEKVFLECVQDMDHENMFWYRQDPGLGLRLIYFSYDVKMKEKGDIPEGYSVSREKKERFSLILESASTNQTSMYLCASSYLAGGGTGELFFGEGSRLTVL.

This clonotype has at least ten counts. The CDR3 DNA follows: TGTGCCAGCAGTGAGGGTAGCACCCAAGAGACCCAGTACTTC. Its protein product is CASSEGSTQETQYF. The V and J genes are TRBV6-1 and TRBJ2-5; D unresolved. Trimming stripped 3 bases from V and 1 base from J, with 9 bases between. The CDR3 runs to 14 residues. The germline V gene has CDR1 MNHNS and CDR2 SASEGT.

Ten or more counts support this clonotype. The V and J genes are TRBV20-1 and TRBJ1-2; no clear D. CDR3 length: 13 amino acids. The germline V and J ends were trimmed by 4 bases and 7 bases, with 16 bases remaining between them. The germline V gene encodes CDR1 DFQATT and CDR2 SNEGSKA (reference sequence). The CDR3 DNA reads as TGCAGTGCTATAAACCCCGGACGACGTGGCTACACCTTC. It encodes CSAINPGRRGYTF.

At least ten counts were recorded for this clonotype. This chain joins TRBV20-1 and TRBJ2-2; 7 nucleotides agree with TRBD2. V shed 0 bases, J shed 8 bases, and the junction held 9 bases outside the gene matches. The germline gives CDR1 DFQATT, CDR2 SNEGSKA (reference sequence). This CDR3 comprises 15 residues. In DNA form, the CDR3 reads TGCAGTGCTAGAGATCCCCGCGGGGGAGCGGGGGAGCTGTTTTTT. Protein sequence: CSARDPRGGAGELFF.

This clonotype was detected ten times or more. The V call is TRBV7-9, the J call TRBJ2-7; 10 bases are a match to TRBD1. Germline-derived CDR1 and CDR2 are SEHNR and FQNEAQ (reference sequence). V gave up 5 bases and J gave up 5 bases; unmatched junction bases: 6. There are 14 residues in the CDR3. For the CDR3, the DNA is TGTGCCAGCAGCCAAGGGACAGGGGATAACGAGCAGTACTTC. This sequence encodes CASSQGTGDNEQYF.

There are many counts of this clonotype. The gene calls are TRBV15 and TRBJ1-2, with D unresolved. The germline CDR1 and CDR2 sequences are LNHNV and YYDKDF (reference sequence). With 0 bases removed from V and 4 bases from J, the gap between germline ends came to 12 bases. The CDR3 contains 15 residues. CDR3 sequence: CATSRDSLRGYGYTF. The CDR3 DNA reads TGTGCCACCAGCAGAGATTCCCTCCGGGGCTATGGCTACACCTTC.

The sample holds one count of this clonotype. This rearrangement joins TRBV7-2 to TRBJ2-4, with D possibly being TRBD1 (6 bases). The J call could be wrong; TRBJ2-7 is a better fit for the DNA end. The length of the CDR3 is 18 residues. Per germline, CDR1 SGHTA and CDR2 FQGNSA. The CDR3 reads CASSTITLRGHDSYEQYF. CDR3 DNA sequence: TGTGCCAGCAGCACAATTACTCTCAGGGGCCACGACTCCTACGAGCAGTACTTC.

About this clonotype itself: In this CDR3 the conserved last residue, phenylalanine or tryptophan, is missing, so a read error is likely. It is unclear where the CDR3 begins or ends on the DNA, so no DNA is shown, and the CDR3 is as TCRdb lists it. The CDR3 spells CASSIQGAGGANVLNY. This chain uses TRBV5-1 with TRBJ2-6; TRBD1, the D gene given by the table, was not confirmed from the DNA. The CDR3 is 16 residues long, counting both termini. Germline loops: CDR1 SGHRS, CDR2 YFSETQ.

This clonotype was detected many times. The DNA of the CDR3 is TGCAGTGCTAGGGGAATGGGTGAAAAACTGTTTTTT. Protein product: CSARGMGEKLFF. The V call is TRBV20-1, the J call TRBJ1-4, with D unclear. V lost 3 bases and J lost 7, with 9 bases in between. CDR3 length: 12 amino acids. Germline CDR1 and CDR2: DFQATT and SNEGSKA (reference sequence).

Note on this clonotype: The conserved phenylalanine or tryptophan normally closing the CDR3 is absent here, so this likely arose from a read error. The CDR3 nucleotides read TGTGCCAGCTCACCAGACGGCTATGGCTACACCGTC. It codes for CASSPDGYGYTV. The chain has TRBV18 and TRBJ1-2; no clear D gene. Germline loops: CDR1 KGHSH, CDR2 LQKENI. V lost 2 bases and J 4 bases, leaving 5 bases between the germline ends. The CDR3 spans 12 residues.

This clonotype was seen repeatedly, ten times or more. The CDR3 here is CASSSDPVDNSPLHF. The CDR3, as DNA: TGTGCCAGCAGCTCTGACCCAGTGGATAATTCACCCCTCCACTTT. The rearrangement links TRBV7-2 to TRBJ1-6; D ambiguous. Trimming took 4 bases from V and 5 from J, leaving 12 bases between them. Germline values: CDR1 SGHTA, CDR2 FQGNSA. This CDR3 is 15 amino acids long.

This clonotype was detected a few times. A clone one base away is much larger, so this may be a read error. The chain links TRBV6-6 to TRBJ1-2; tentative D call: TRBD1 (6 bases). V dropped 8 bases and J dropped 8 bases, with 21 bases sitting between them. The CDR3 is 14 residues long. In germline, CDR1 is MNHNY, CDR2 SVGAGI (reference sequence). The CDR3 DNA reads TGTGCCAGCGGTTCACGGGACACCAGAAGGGGCTACACCTTC. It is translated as CASGSRDTRRGYTF.

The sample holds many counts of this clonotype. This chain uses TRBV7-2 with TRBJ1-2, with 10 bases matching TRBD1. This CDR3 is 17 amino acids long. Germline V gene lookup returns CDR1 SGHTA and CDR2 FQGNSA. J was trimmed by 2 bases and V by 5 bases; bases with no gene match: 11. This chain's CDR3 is CASSPGQGEVRNYGYTF. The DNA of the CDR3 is TGTGCCAGCAGCCCCGGACAGGGGGAAGTCAGAAACTATGGCTACACCTTC.

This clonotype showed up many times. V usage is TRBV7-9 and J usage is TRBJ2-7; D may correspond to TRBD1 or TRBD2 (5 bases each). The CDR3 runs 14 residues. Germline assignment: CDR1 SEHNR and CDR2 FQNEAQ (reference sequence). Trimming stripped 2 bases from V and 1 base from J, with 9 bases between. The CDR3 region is CASSLLEGSYEQYF. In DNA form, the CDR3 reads TGTGCCAGCAGCTTACTAGAGGGGTCCTACGAGCAGTACTTC.

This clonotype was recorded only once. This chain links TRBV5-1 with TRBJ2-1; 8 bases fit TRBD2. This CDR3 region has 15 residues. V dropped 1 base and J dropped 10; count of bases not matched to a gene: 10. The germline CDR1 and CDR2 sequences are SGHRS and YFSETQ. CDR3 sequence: CASSLSGAGGWEQFF. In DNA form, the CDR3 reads TGCGCCAGCAGCTTGTCCGGGGCGGGGGGTTGGGAGCAGTTCTTC.

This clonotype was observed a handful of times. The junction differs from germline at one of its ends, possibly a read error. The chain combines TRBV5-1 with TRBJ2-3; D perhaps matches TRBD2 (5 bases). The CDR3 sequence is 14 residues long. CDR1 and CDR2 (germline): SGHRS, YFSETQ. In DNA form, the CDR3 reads TGCGCCAGCAGCCCCGGCTCTAGCACAGATATGCAGTATTTT. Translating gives CASSPGSSTDMQYF. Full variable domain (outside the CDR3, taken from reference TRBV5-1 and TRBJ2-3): KAGVTQTPRYLIKTRGQQVTLSCSPISGHRSVSWYQQTPGQGLQFLFEYFSETQRNKGNFPGRFSGRQFSNSRSEMNVSTLELGDSALYLCASSPGSSTDMQYFGPGTRLTVL.

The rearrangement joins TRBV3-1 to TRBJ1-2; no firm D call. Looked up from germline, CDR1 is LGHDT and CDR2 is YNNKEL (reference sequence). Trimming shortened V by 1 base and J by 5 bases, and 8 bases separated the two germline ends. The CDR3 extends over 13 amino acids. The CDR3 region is CASSQGVLYGYTF. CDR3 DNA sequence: TGTGCCAGCAGCCAAGGAGTCTTGTATGGCTACACCTTC.

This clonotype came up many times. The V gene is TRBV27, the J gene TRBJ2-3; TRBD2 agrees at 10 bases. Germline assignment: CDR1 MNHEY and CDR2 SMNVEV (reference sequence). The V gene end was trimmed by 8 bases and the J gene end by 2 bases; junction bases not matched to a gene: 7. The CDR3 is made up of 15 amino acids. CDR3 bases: TGTGCCAGCCGAATAGCGGGGGGCCTCACAGATACGCAGTATTTT. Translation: CASRIAGGLTDTQYF.